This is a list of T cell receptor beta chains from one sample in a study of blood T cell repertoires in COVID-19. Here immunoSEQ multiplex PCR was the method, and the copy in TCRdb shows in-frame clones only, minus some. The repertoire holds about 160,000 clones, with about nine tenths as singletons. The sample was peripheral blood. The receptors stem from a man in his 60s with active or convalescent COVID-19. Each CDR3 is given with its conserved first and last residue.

CASSLDPGITEYGYTF | TRBJ1-2 | TRBV5-1
CASSQTTGGSLNSPLHF | TRBJ1-6 | TRBV6-6
CASSPPPATGSGNSNQPQHF | TRBJ1-5 | TRBV27
CASSRDSSGNTIYF | TRBJ1-3 | TRBV19
CATSRTATYEQYF | TRBJ2-7 | TRBV15
CASSYAGIADTQYF | TRBJ2-3 | TRBV6-2/TRBV6-3
CASSFWGVETQYF | TRBJ2-5 | TRBV27
CARGPGGPPEAFF | TRBJ1-1 | TRBV27
CASNSVTSTSVQYF | TRBJ2-7 | TRBV2
CASSTTGAIKETQYF | TRBJ2-5 | TRBV19
CASSLDHPGTDNSPLHF | TRBJ1-6 | TRBV5-1
CASSFPGQGNYGYTF | TRBJ1-2 | TRBV28
CASIRADRGPFYEQYF | TRBJ2-7 | TRBV21-1
CAWSVLTGGSGYTF | TRBJ1-2 | TRBV30
CASSPLGGVQETQYF | TRBJ2-5 | TRBV18
CASRQGEQFEAFF | TRBJ1-1 | TRBV2
CASSLASDSKQFF | TRBJ2-1 | TRBV7-7
CASQKGANTPLHF | TRBJ1-6 | TRBV11-2
CASSARTGLRSEKLFF | TRBJ1-4 | TRBV19
CASRTGQDTGELFF | TRBJ2-2 | TRBV6-4
CASSNSGQGNGYTF | TRBJ1-2 | TRBV6-5
CASSQARGATNEKLFF | TRBJ1-4 | TRBV4-1
CASSLVFGKLFF | TRBJ1-4 | TRBV7-9
CASSFQGGNTIYF | TRBJ1-3 | TRBV5-1
CASSQVAATGFGYTF | TRBJ1-2 | TRBV3-1/TRBV3-2
CASSLRLATADTQYF | TRBJ2-3 | TRBV3-1/TRBV3-2
CASSPEYLGGGPLETQYF | TRBJ2-5 | TRBV18
CSTQEGTEAFF | TRBJ1-1 | TRBV29-1
CASSIDSPSLAGSYEQYF | TRBJ2-7 | TRBV19
CASSERDRANTEAFF | TRBJ1-1 | TRBV6-1
CSVAQTGTGNTIYF | TRBJ1-3 | TRBV29-1
CASNGRTYGNQPQHF | TRBJ1-5 | TRBV19
CASSAPGTGYGYTF | TRBJ1-2 | TRBV28
CASRDTANTEAFF | TRBJ1-1 | TRBV2
CSVRRGIYEQYF | TRBJ2-7 | TRBV29-1
CASSLRVASNEKLFF | TRBJ1-4 | TRBV16
CATLGPSHIDTQYF | TRBJ2-3 | TRBV2
CATSKDRGLYGYTF | TRBJ1-2 | TRBV15